The following is a T cell receptor beta chain sequence with its context. Participant ages covered about 18 to 89 years across some 25 US areas. Allocation to cohorts depended on clinical history reported by the participants. Recovered status in Cohort 3 required two negative PCRs, clearance, or symptom resolution. V was trimmed by 3 bases and J by 4 bases, leaving 18 bases between them. This CDR3 has 16 residues. In germline, CDR1 is LGHNA, CDR2 YNFKEQ. This specimen comes from a study of blood T cell repertoires in COVID-19. Data came from immunoSEQ multiplex PCR; TCRdb stores just in-frame clones and leaves some out. Of about 350,000 clones detected, 70% to 90% appear once; the ten largest clones hold 5.3%.

The chain is built from TRBV4-2 and TRBJ1-2; perhaps TRBD1 as D (6 bases). The source is a woman aged 25 to 45 who had recovered from COVID-19. The material sequenced was PBMCs or T cells enriched from blood (not recorded which). CDR3 protein: CASSHTRRGALYGYTF. The CDR3 DNA is TGTGCCAGCAGCCATACGAGACGGGGGGCGCTCTATGGCTACACCTTC.